These 15 T cell receptor beta chains originate from one sample sequenced in a study of early T cells in non-severe SARS-CoV-2 infection. TCRdb redid the calling of the 5' RACE reads with MiXCR, one entry per CDR3 protein. The sample carries over 85,000 distinct CDR3 sequences, 16% recorded once. Sequenced material: whole blood. Every receptor here comes from an adult who was a healthcare worker with PCR-confirmed SARS-CoV-2 infection or an uninfected control (not recorded which).

The table lists this clonotype with a few counts. This chain joins TRBV9 and TRBJ2-3, with TRBD2 matching 12 bases. V lost 4 bases, J lost 2 bases, and 11 bases stayed unmatched. CDR3 length equals 18 residues. Germline values: CDR1 SGDLS, CDR2 YYNGEE. The CDR3 nucleotides read TGTGCCAGCAGCCCAGGACTAGCGGGAACCCCTCCCACAGATACGCAGTATTTT. Amino acids: CASSPGLAGTPPTDTQYF.

This clonotype was detected only once. Since a much larger clone is just one base distant, this may be a read error. V is TRBV5-1 and J is TRBJ2-3, with 10 nucleotides matching TRBD2. This CDR3 comprises 17 residues. Germline V CDR1 and CDR2: SGHRS, YFSETQ. The CDR3 loop is CASSLSGRAVGTDKQYF. The CDR3 nucleotides read TGCGCCAGCAGCTTAAGCGGGAGGGCCGTTGGGACAGATAAGCAGTATTTT.

The chain has TRBV12-3 or TRBV12-4 and TRBJ2-5; 9 positions match TRBD2. V lost 5 bases and J lost 5; bases outside the gene matches: 6. This CDR3 comprises 14 residues. CDR3 amino acids: CASSHLAGVETQYF. In DNA form, the CDR3 reads TGTGCCAGCAGTCACTTAGCGGGAGTGGAGACCCAGTACTTC.

This clonotype was counted ten times or more. The V gene is TRBV12-3 or TRBV12-4, the J gene TRBJ1-6, with TRBD1 identical over 8 bases. Trimming cost V 1 base and J 7 bases; bases outside gene matches: 6. This CDR3 has 16 amino acids. CDR3 sequence: CASSLGTGTLNSPLHF. DNA for the CDR3: TGTGCCAGCAGTTTAGGGACAGGGACGCTCAATTCACCCCTCCACTTT.

This clonotype was observed a handful of times. The chain is built from TRBV29-1 and TRBJ2-1, with D possibly matching TRBD1 (6 bases). The CDR3 sequence is 12 residues long. CDR1 and CDR2 from the germline V gene are SQVTM and ANQGSEA. The V end was cut by 4 bases, the J end by 10 bases, with 14 bases between. The CDR3 nucleotides read TGCAGCGTTGTAACAGGGTCGGGGGAGCAGTTCTTC. This encodes CSVVTGSGEQFF.

This clonotype was observed a few times. The J gene is TRBJ2-5, the V gene TRBV10-3; D possibly matches TRBD1 or TRBD2 (5 bases each). The CDR3 length is 14 residues. Germline CDR1 is ENHRY and CDR2 is SYGVKD. Trimming shortened V by 6 bases and J by 3 bases, and 14 bases separated the two germline ends. CDR3 sequence reads: CAIRDPGTEETQYF. The DNA of the CDR3 is TGTGCCATCAGAGACCCCGGGACCGAAGAGACCCAGTACTTC.

The V call is TRBV12-3 or TRBV12-4, the J call TRBJ1-2; TRBD1 aligns across 8 bases. V was pared by 7 bases and J by 8 bases, with 9 bases of the junction left unmatched. This CDR3 contains 13 residues. The chain's CDR3 is CASTHGQGGGYTF. The CDR3 DNA sequence: TGTGCCAGCACACATGGACAGGGAGGCGGCTACACCTTC.

The chain uses TRBV12-3 or TRBV12-4 and TRBJ1-1, with 9 nucleotides matching TRBD1. V was clipped by 1 base and J by 1 base; unmatched bases: 1. The length of the CDR3 is 15 residues. The CDR3 nucleotides are TGTGCCAGCAGTTTAGGGGGACAGGGGAACACTGAAGCTTTCTTT. It translates to CASSLGGQGNTEAFF.

This clonotype was picked up a small number of times. The chain uses TRBV10-3 and TRBJ1-1; D remains unclear. CDR3 length equals 13 residues. Trimming took 6 bases from V and 8 from J, leaving 16 bases between them. CDR1 is ENHRY and CDR2 is SYGVKD in the germline V gene. As DNA, the CDR3 is TGTGCCATCAGCCCCTCAGTCGAAGAGGAAGCTTTCTTT. It specifies CAISPSVEEEAFF.

The chain carries TRBV6-6 and TRBJ2-7; either TRBD1 or TRBD2 may fit D (5 bases each). V shed 6 bases and J shed 7 bases, with 19 bases lying between them. The CDR3 sequence is 14 residues long. Germline-derived CDR1 and CDR2 are MNHNY and SVGAGI (reference sequence). Written as DNA, the CDR3 is TGTGCCAGCAGGTCGGGACCGCGATCGGTTGAGCAGTACTTC. Translating it yields CASRSGPRSVEQYF.

This sequence joins TRBV6-6 and TRBJ2-7, with TRBD2 as a possible D gene (6 bases). Trimming cost V 2 bases and J 3 bases, with 20 bases left between them. The germline V gene has CDR1 MNHNY and CDR2 SVGAGI (reference sequence). This CDR3 has 17 residues. The CDR3 DNA reads as TGTGCCAGCAGTTACGGGGCCGATCGGGAGCTTTACTACGAGCAGTACTTC. Protein product: CASSYGADRELYYEQYF.

The CDR3 DNA follows: TGTGCCAGCAGCTTGGACAGGGTTTCGAACACTGAAGCTTTCTTT. The encoded protein is CASSLDRVSNTEAFF. This chain joins TRBV7-2 and TRBJ1-1; TRBD1 agrees at 8 bases. V shed 3 bases, J shed 1 base, and the junction held 4 bases outside the gene matches. CDR1 is SGHTA, CDR2 FQGNSA, per germline. There are 15 residues in the CDR3.

This clonotype was observed a handful of times. CDR3 region: CASSPELARSSYEQYF. DNA of the CDR3: TGTGCCAGCAGCCCGGAACTAGCGAGGAGCTCCTACGAGCAGTACTTC. The rearrangement links TRBV27 to TRBJ2-7; 7 nucleotides agree with TRBD2. This CDR3 is built from 16 residues. The germline V gene encodes CDR1 MNHEY and CDR2 SMNVEV (reference sequence). V trimming: 6 bases; J trimming: 0 bases; junction bases outside the gene matches: 11.

The chain combines TRBV29-1 with TRBJ2-2, with TRBD2 as a possible D gene (5 bases). This CDR3 comprises 13 residues. From germline, CDR1 is SQVTM and CDR2 ANQGSEA. Trimming removed 5 bases at V and 1 base at J, with 8 bases between. CDR3 nucleotides: TGCAGCGTTAGCCGGGAGAACACCGGGGAGCTGTTTTTT. Residues: CSVSRENTGELFF.

This clonotype was seen only a few times. J is TRBJ2-1 and V is TRBV7-8; tentative D call: TRBD2 (5 bases). CDR1 and CDR2 from the germline V gene are SGHVS and FQNEAQ. The germline V and J ends were trimmed by 5 bases and 4 bases, with 9 bases remaining between them. The CDR3 has 13 amino acids. The CDR3 is CASSPTSYNEQFF. The DNA of the CDR3 is TGTGCCAGCAGCCCCACTAGTTACAATGAGCAGTTCTTC.